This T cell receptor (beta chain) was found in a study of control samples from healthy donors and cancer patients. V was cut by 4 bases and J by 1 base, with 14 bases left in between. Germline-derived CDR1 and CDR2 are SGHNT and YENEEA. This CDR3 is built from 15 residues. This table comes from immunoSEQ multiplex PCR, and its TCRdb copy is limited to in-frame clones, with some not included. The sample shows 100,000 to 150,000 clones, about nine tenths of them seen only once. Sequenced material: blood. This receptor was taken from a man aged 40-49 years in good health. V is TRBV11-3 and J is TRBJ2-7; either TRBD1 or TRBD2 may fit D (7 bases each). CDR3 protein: CASSSAGGGSYEQYF. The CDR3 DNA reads TGTGCCAGCAGCTCCGCAGGGGGGGGTTCCTACGAGCAGTACTTC.